A selection of T cell receptor beta chains follows, all from one sample in a study of cytomegalovirus exposure and HLA in healthy donors. Sequenced by immunoSEQ multiplex PCR; TCRdb stores in-frame clones only, minus some. The sample carries 130,000 or so clones, around 84% recorded once. The sample comprised PBMCs. The receptors originated from a woman aged 18-29 years in good health and CMV-seropositive. The CDR3 runs from the conserved cysteine through the conserved F or W. For some rows the clone size is stated as once, few or many, or as a class when expanded; others skip it.

>TRBV13|TRBJ1-2|once
CASSLGEGATSGYTF
>TRBV5-1|TRBJ1-2|.
CASSLDPQVTAPGGYTF
>TRBV27|TRBJ1-5|once
CASSDTGDSNQPQHF
>TRBV10-3|TRBJ2-2|few
CAIGQQTGELFF
>TRBV20-1|TRBJ1-1|.
CSVDREELAFF
>TRBV6-1|TRBJ2-7|.
CASHNRGLDEQYF
>TRBV6-5|TRBJ2-7|.
CASRMGQSYEQYF
>TRBV5-4|TRBJ2-5|.
CASSPPRRGAGETQYF
>TRBV11-3|TRBJ2-1|once
CASGHGTGVANEQFF
>TRBV25-1|TRBJ2-1|once
CASSGPDRQYNEQFF
>TRBV5-4|TRBJ1-1|.
CASSPEVGAEAFF